This T cell receptor (beta chain) emerged from a study of human T cells and chemical hapten exposure. The overall study: 2% DPC applied to a 2 cm by 2 cm arm area sensitized donors.

CDR1 and CDR2 from the germline V gene are MNHEY and SVGEGT. The V gene lost 11 bases and the J gene lost 6 bases, with 12 bases spanning the gap. The CDR3 is made up of 11 amino acids. Time point indicated: patch test 3, about 24 weeks after DPC sensitization. Sample treatment: therapeutic diphenylcyclopropenone sensitization with weekly scalp DPC. TCRdb redid the calling of the RACE reads with MiXCR, one entry per CDR3 protein. Seen here are around 200,000 distinct CDR3 sequences, around 25% observed once, and the top ten hold under 2.5%. This clonotype was seen at least ten times. The sequencing here drew on whole blood, taken in connection with sensitization to the hapten diphenylcyclopropenone (DPC). J is TRBJ2-3 and V is TRBV6-2 or TRBV6-3; possibly TRBD1 for D (5 bases). The source of this sequence is a woman between 40 and 50 years old with alopecia areata. Some clones in this sample may be carry-over from other donors' samples. The CDR3 nucleotides read TGTGCCGTAGACAGAGGTGATACGCAGTATTTT. Translating gives CAVDRGDTQYF.